Only a few counts were recorded for the clone carrying this TCR beta chain. Its target is unknown. This sample is drawn from a study of T-cell reconstitution after alpha-beta-depleted transplantation in children. Study conclusions and caveats: A year post-transplant, T-cell counts and diversity derived mostly from newly produced T cells.

Per the germline V gene, CDR1 is SGHTA and CDR2 is FQGNSA. V lost 4 bases to trimming and J lost 5 bases; unmatched junction nucleotides: 2. The CDR3 sequence is 14 residues long. The TCRbeta library was prepared with unique molecular identifiers. TCRdb used MiXCR to reprocess the PCR reads, holding one entry per CDR3 protein. The sample has 500,000 or so distinct CDR3 sequences; about an eighth are singletons. The source was PBMCs, mostly from graft donor cells, collected 180 days after TCRalphabeta/CD19-depleted stem cell transplant. This TCR derives from a female patient aged 2-15 years who had a stem cell transplant for aplastic anemia, so the T cells may come from the graft donor. V is TRBV7-2 and J is TRBJ1-4; TRBD1 agrees at 9 bases. In DNA, the CDR3 is TGTGCCAGCAGCTATGACAGGGGGAATGAAAAACTGTTTTTT. Translated, it gives CASSYDRGNEKLFF.